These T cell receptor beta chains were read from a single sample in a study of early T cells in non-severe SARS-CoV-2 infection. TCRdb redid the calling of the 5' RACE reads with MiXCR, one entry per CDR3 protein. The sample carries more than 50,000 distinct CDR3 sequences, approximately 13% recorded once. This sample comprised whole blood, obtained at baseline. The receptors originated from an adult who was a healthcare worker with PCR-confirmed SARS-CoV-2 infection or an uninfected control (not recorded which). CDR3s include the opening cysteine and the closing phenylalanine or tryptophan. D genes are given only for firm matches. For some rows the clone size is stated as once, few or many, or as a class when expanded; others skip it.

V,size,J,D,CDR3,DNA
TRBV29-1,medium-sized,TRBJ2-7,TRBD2,CSGGTSGRSYEQYF,TGCAGCGGGGGGACTAGCGGGAGGAGTTACGAGCAGTACTTC
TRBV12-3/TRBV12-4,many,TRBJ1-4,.,CASSFREKLFF,TGTGCCAGCAGTTTTCGGGAAAAACTGTTTTTT
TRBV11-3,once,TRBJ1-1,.,CASSGTPDGNTEAFF,TGTGCCAGCAGCGGGACCCCTGACGGGAACACTGAAGCTTTCTTT
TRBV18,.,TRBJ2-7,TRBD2,CASSQPSGGSYEQYF,TGTGCCAGCTCACAACCTAGCGGGGGCTCCTACGAGCAGTACTTC
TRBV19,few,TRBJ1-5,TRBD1,CASSPLHRGGRPQHF,TGTGCCAGTAGTCCTTTGCACAGGGGCGGGAGGCCCCAGCATTTT
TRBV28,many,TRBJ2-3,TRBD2,CASSLTSGRIDTQYF,TGTGCCAGCAGTTTAACTAGCGGGAGGATAGATACGCAGTATTTT
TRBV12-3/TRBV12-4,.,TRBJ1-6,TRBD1,CASSMPGQGALPLHF,TGTGCCAGCAGTATGCCGGGACAGGGGGCATTGCCCCTCCACTTT
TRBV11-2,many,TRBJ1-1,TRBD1,CASSPGQADYTEAFF,TGTGCCAGCAGCCCGGGACAGGCCGACTACACTGAAGCTTTCTTT
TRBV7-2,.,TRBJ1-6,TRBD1,CASSLGAGGRGSPLHF,TGTGCCAGCAGCTTAGGAGCAGGGGGAAGGGGATCACCCCTCCACTTT
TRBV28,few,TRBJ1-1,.,CASSLGTDTEAFF,TGTGCCAGCAGTTTAGGGACGGACACTGAAGCTTTCTTT
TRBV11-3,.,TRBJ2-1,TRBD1,CASSPQGQSGEQFF,TGTGCCAGCAGCCCGCAGGGACAGTCAGGTGAGCAGTTCTTC
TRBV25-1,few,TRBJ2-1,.,CASSLTGRRAYNEQFF,TGTGCCAGCAGCCTGACAGGCCGAAGAGCCTACAATGAGCAGTTCTTC
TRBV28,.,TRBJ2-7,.,CASRTAGPSYEQYF,TGTGCCAGCAGAACGGCGGGGCCCTCCTACGAGCAGTACTTC
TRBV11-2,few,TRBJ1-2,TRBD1,CASSGTGKLADGYTF,TGTGCCAGCAGCGGGACAGGGAAATTGGCTGATGGCTACACCTTC
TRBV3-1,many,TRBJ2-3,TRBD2,CASSPTSGRADTQYF,TGTGCCAGCAGCCCGACTAGCGGGAGGGCGGATACGCAGTATTTT
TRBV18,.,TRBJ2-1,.,CASSPEDSYSYNEQFF,TGTGCCAGCTCACCGGAGGACAGTTACTCCTACAATGAGCAGTTCTTC
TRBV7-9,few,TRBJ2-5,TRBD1,CASSLVGTGDRETQYF,TGTGCCAGCAGCTTAGTGGGGACAGGGGACCGAGAGACCCAGTACTTC
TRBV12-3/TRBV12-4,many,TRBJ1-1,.,CASSRTGSSSLITEAFF,TGTGCCAGCAGTCGAACAGGGTCAAGTTCGTTGATCACTGAAGCTTTCTTT
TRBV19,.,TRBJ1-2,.,CASSPGSGYTF,TGTGCCAGTAGTCCCGGGAGTGGCTACACCTTC
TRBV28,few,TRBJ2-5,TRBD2,CASSLSQGMRGLDETQYF,TGTGCCAGCAGTTTATCCCAGGGAATGAGGGGACTAGACGAGACCCAGTACTTC
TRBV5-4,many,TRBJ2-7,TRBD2,CASGTSSLHEQYF,TGTGCCAGCGGGACTAGCTCACTCCACGAGCAGTACTTC
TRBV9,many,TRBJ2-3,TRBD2,CASSVSSGGLETDTQYF,TGTGCCAGCAGCGTATCTAGCGGGGGGCTGGAGACAGATACGCAGTATTTT
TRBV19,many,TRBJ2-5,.,CASSPGDNEIETQYF,TGTGCCAGTTCTCCCGGGGACAACGAGATCGAGACCCAGTACTTC
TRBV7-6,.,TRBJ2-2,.,CASSPRLGGEVIGELFF,TGTGCCAGCAGCCCCCGACTAGGAGGGGAGGTAATCGGGGAGCTGTTTTTT
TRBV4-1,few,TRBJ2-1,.,CASSLAEEQFF,TGCGCCAGCAGCCTGGCCGAGGAGCAGTTCTTC
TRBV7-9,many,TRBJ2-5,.,CASSLVGHQETQYF,TGTGCCAGCAGCTTAGTAGGACATCAAGAGACCCAGTACTTC
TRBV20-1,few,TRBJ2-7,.,CSEERAGEQYF,TGCAGTGAGGAGCGGGCGGGCGAGCAGTACTTC
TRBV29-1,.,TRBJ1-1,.,CSVGKGEKAFF,TGCAGCGTGGGGAAGGGGGAGAAAGCTTTCTTT
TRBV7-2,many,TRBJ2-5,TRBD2,CASSWTSGETQYF,TGTGCCAGCAGCTGGACTAGCGGAGAGACCCAGTACTTC
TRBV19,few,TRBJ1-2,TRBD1,CASSFRGPDGYTF,TGTGCCAGTAGCTTCAGGGGGCCGGATGGCTACACCTTC
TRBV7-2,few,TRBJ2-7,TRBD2,CASSLDPGLAYEQYF,TGTGCCAGCAGCTTAGATCCCGGACTAGCCTACGAGCAGTACTTC
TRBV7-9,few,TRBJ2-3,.,CASSLAGGLRDTQYF,TGTGCCAGCAGCTTAGCGGGGGGACTCCGGGACACGCAGTATTTT
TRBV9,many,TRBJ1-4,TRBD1,CASSVTGVGDEKLFF,TGTGCCAGCAGCGTTACAGGGGTAGGGGATGAAAAACTGTTTTTT
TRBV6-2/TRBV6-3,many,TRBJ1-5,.,CASSYSGGGQPQHF,TGTGCCAGCAGTTACTCAGGGGGTGGGCAGCCCCAGCATTTT
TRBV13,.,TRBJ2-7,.,CASSPGRGLHEQYF,TGTGCCAGCAGCCCCGGGAGGGGGCTCCACGAGCAGTACTTC
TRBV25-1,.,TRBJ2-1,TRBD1,CATRVTGGNEQFF,TGTGCCACCAGAGTTACAGGGGGCAATGAGCAGTTCTTC
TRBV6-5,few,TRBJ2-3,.,CASSYKGLDTQYF,TGTGCCAGCAGTTACAAGGGGTTAGATACGCAGTATTTT
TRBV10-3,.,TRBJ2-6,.,CAISERSSGANVLTF,TGTGCCATCAGTGAGCGTTCTTCTGGGGCCAACGTCCTGACTTTC
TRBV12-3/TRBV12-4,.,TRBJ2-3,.,CASLTGVTDTQYF,TGTGCCAGTTTGACAGGTGTCACAGATACGCAGTATTTT
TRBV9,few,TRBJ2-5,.,CASSPGTSYQETQYF,TGTGCCAGCAGCCCCGGGACCTCGTACCAAGAGACCCAGTACTTC
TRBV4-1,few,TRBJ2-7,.,CASSQVNGTRHYEQYF,TGCGCCAGCAGCCAAGTGAATGGGACACGCCACTACGAGCAGTACTTC
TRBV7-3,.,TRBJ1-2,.,CASSLTPSGENGYTF,TGTGCCAGCAGCCTAACCCCCTCAGGGGAAAATGGCTACACCTTC
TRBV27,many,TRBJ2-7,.,CASSLAASYEQYF,TGTGCCAGCAGCCTGGCGGCCTCCTACGAGCAGTACTTC
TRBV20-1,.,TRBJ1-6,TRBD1,CSATHSFTGDNSPLHF,TGCAGTGCTACACATTCCTTTACAGGGGATAATTCACCCCTCCACTTT
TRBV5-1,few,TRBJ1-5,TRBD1,CASSQEGQGNQPQHF,TGCGCCAGCAGCCAAGAGGGACAGGGGAATCAGCCCCAGCATTTT
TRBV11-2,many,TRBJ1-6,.,CASSLDLRAGSPLHF,TGTGCCAGCAGCTTAGACCTCCGGGCAGGGTCACCCCTCCACTTT
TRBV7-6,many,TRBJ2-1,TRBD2,CASSLLEREIANEQFF,TGTGCCAGCAGCTTATTAGAGCGGGAGATCGCCAATGAGCAGTTCTTC
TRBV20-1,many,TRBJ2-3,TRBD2,CSASGLAGIPDTQYF,TGCAGTGCTAGCGGACTAGCGGGGATCCCAGATACGCAGTATTTT
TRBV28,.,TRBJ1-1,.,CASSPTVTEAFF,TGTGCCAGCAGTCCGACAGTCACTGAAGCTTTCTTT
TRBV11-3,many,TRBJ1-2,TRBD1,CASSQGDYGYTF,TGTGCCAGCAGCCAGGGGGACTATGGCTACACCTTC